This passage covers 28 T cell receptor beta chains from one sample sequenced in a study of beta chain features in type 1 diabetes. Study-level results: Shortening that was moderate but significant affected the TCRB CDR3s of Type 1 diabetes patients in all four CD4+ subsets.

For these TCRs, the target antigens are not known. The entirety of the isolated RNA underwent reverse transcription, so expressed TCRB transcripts were sequenced. Assay used: immunoSEQ multiplex PCR; TCRdb lists only in-frame clones, some missing. The sample shows some 250,000 clones, around 13% of them seen only once. Sequencing input: naive CD4+ T cells from blood. Source of these receptors: a man between 25 and 39 years old with type 1 diabetes.

The rearrangement uses TRBV25-1 and TRBJ2-3; 9 bases agree with TRBD1. This CDR3 has 15 residues. Unmatched junction bases numbered 3, after V lost 4 bases and J lost 1 base. CDR1 MGHDK and CDR2 SYGVNS come from the germline V gene. DNA for the CDR3: TGTGCCAGCAGTGGACAGGGGGTCCGCACAGATACGCAGTATTTT. Encoded protein: CASSGQGVRTDTQYF.

The table lists this clone with a few counts. This chain connects TRBV7-2 to TRBJ2-7, with 8 positions matching TRBD2. The J segment lost 6 bases and the V segment lost 6 bases, leaving 10 bases of the junction unmatched. The germline CDR1 and CDR2 sequences are SGHTA and FQGNSA. The CDR3 is made up of 14 amino acids. CDR3 bases: TGTGCCAGCAGTCGAACTAGCGGCCCGGGCGAGCAGTACTTC. The encoded protein is CASSRTSGPGEQYF.

J is TRBJ2-3 and V is TRBV5-1, with 11 bases identical to TRBD2. CDR3 length: 17 amino acids. Germline lookup yields CDR1 SGHRS and CDR2 YFSETQ. V trimming: 5 bases; J trimming: 2 bases; junction bases outside the gene matches: 10. The CDR3 reads CASSLDSGGANTDTQYF. DNA for the CDR3: TGCGCCAGCAGTCTGGATAGCGGGGGGGCAAACACAGATACGCAGTATTTT. The full variable domain, rest sourced from reference TRBV5-1 and TRBJ2-3, is KAGVTQTPRYLIKTRGQQVTLSCSPISGHRSVSWYQQTPGQGLQFLFEYFSETQRNKGNFPGRFSGRQFSNSRSEMNVSTLELGDSALYLCASSLDSGGANTDTQYFGPGTRLTVL.

In this sample, this clone turned up a few times. The chain combines TRBV29-1 with TRBJ2-1; TRBD1 matches at 10 bases. Trimming at V came to 5 bases and at J to 8 bases, leaving 9 bases not matched to a gene. Germline V gives CDR1 SQVTM, CDR2 ANQGSEA. This CDR3 contains 14 residues. CDR3 sequence (DNA): TGCAGCGTTCGACCGGGACAGGGGTTGCATGAGCAGTTCTTC. It translates to CSVRPGQGLHEQFF.

The table lists this clone with a few counts. One base away lies a much larger clone, so this may be a sequencing read error. The V call is TRBV9, the J call TRBJ1-1; D is unresolved. Trimming cost V 0 bases and J 0 bases, with 3 bases left between them. CDR1 is SGDLS and CDR2 is YYNGEE in the germline V gene. The CDR3 totals 13 residues. CDR3: CASSVDMNTEAFF. The DNA of the CDR3 is TGTGCCAGCAGCGTAGATATGAACACTGAAGCTTTCTTT.

The chain is built from TRBV11-2 and TRBJ1-1; maybe TRBD1 (5 bases). Trimming took off 4 bases at V and 2 bases at J, with 11 bases between the two ends. The CDR3 consists of 14 residues. CDR1 is SGHAT and CDR2 is FQNNGV in the germline V gene. The CDR3 DNA reads as TGTGCCAGCAGCTCCATGGGGGGAAACACTGAAGCTTTCTTT. It is translated as CASSSMGGNTEAFF.

The chain links TRBV15 to TRBJ2-3; weak D call: TRBD2 (5 bases). Germline V gene lookup returns CDR1 LNHNV and CDR2 YYDKDF (reference sequence). V lost 0 bases and J 5 bases, leaving 12 bases between the germline ends. The CDR3 consists of 15 residues. The CDR3 loop is CATSRDPGEGDTQYF. The CDR3, as DNA: TGTGCCACCAGCAGAGATCCCGGGGAAGGAGATACGCAGTATTTT.

This clone has only a few counts. CDR3 protein: CASSPRQGVADTQYF. The CDR3 nucleotides are TGTGCCAGCAGCCCACGACAGGGAGTGGCAGATACGCAGTATTTT. This sequence joins TRBV7-9 and TRBJ2-3, with 7 nucleotides matching TRBD1. Germline V gene sequence: CDR1 SEHNR, CDR2 FQNEAQ (reference sequence). The V gene end was trimmed by 5 bases and the J gene end by 4 bases; junction bases not matched to a gene: 9. The CDR3 consists of 15 residues.

This clone was observed a few times. At one end, the junction sequence differs from germline, possibly due to a read error. The CDR3 reads CASSVAGLAGVADTQYF. The CDR3 DNA reads as TGTGCCAGCAGCGTAGCGGGACTAGCGGGAGTGGCGGATACGCAGTATTTT. This chain links TRBV7-2 with TRBJ2-3, with 14 nucleotides matching TRBD2. Germline CDR1 and CDR2: SGHTA and FQGNSA. The CDR3 is 17 amino acids. Drawing the rest from reference TRBV7-2 and TRBJ2-3, the complete variable domain is GAGVSQSPSNKVTEKGKDVELRCDPISGHTALYWYRQSLGQGLEFLIYFQGNSAPDKSGLPSDRFSAERTGGSVSTLTIQRTQQEDSAVYLCASSVAGLAGVADTQYFGPGTRLTVL.

The rearrangement joins TRBV7-9 to TRBJ2-1; possible D gene TRBD1, 6 bases. Germline CDR1 SEHNR, CDR2 FQNEAQ (reference sequence). This CDR3 comprises 14 residues. Trimming stripped 4 bases from V and 2 bases from J, with 9 bases between. CDR3 sequence reads: CASSWRQAYNEQFF. CDR3 sequence (DNA): TGTGCCAGCAGCTGGCGACAGGCCTACAATGAGCAGTTCTTC.

The chain combines TRBV7-2 with TRBJ2-1; the match to TRBD1 covers 8 bases. The CDR3 runs 17 residues. After removal of 5 bases from V and 7 bases from J, the junction contained 16 bases not matched to a gene. Germline CDR1 SGHTA, CDR2 FQGNSA. The CDR3 loop reads CASSDSLGQGRRNEQFF. Written as DNA, the CDR3 is TGTGCCAGCAGCGATAGCCTCGGACAGGGTAGGAGGAATGAGCAGTTCTTC.

The chain uses TRBV28 and TRBJ1-1; 7 bases match TRBD1. The CDR3 consists of 12 residues. The V and J ends lost 5 bases and 8 bases, in that order; junction bases with no gene match: 5. Germline V gene lookup returns CDR1 MDHEN and CDR2 SYDVKM. This CDR3 is CASSEGAKEAFF. The DNA for the CDR3 is TGTGCCAGCAGTGAGGGGGCGAAGGAAGCTTTCTTT.

This chain uses TRBV11-2 with TRBJ2-6; 8 nucleotides agree with TRBD1. With 3 bases clipped from V and 5 bases from J, the junction kept 9 bases outside the gene matches. The CDR3 sequence is 17 residues long. Germline-derived CDR1 and CDR2 are SGHAT and FQNNGV. The CDR3 loop is CASSFGTGRLWANVLTF. CDR3 sequence (DNA): TGTGCCAGCAGCTTCGGGACAGGTCGGCTCTGGGCCAACGTCCTGACTTTC.

This clone has a handful of counts. The V gene is TRBV5-1, the J gene TRBJ1-5; D might be TRBD1 (5 bases). V lost 4 bases to trimming and J lost 3 bases, with 11 bases between them. The CDR3 has 14 amino acids. Germline V CDR1 and CDR2: SGHRS, YFSETQ. DNA of the CDR3: TGCGCCAGCAGCGTCGGGACTTTCAATCAGCCCCAGCATTTT. As protein: CASSVGTFNQPQHF.

Only a few counts were recorded for this clone. The chain is built from TRBV28 and TRBJ2-7, with D perhaps TRBD1 (6 bases). Trimming removed 2 bases from V and 4 bases from J, with 9 bases in between. This CDR3 is built from 13 residues. Germline V CDR1 and CDR2: MDHEN, SYDVKM. The CDR3 nucleotides read TGTGCCAGCAGTTTACAACAGGGATACGAGCAGTACTTC. It codes for CASSLQQGYEQYF.

This clone was observed a few times. The rearrangement joins TRBV9 to TRBJ1-6, with TRBD1 identical over 7 bases. Germline lookup yields CDR1 SGDLS and CDR2 YYNGEE. This CDR3 has 15 amino acids. The V segment lost 3 bases and the J segment 6 bases; nucleotides outside the gene matches: 6. The CDR3 spells CASSGQGFGNSPLHF. The CDR3 coding sequence is TGTGCCAGCAGCGGACAGGGTTTTGGTAATTCACCCCTCCACTTT.

This clone has a handful of counts. J is TRBJ2-7 and V is TRBV30, with a possible D match to TRBD1 (6 bases). The CDR3 sequence is 12 residues long. Trimming pared 1 base from V and 3 bases from J, leaving 7 bases between. The germline CDR1 and CDR2 sequences are GTSNPN and SVGIG (reference sequence). Here the CDR3 DNA reads TGTGCCTGGAGTGGAGGGGGCTACGAGCAGTACTTC. Protein: CAWSGGGYEQYF.

The J gene is TRBJ2-2, the V gene TRBV30; D call uncertain. Trimming cost V 0 bases and J 4 bases, with 12 bases left between them. Per the germline V gene, CDR1 is GTSNPN and CDR2 is SVGIG (reference sequence). This CDR3 has 15 residues. The CDR3 sequence: CAWSVIGPLTGELFF. The CDR3 DNA is TGTGCCTGGAGTGTGATCGGTCCCCTCACCGGGGAGCTGTTTTTT. Variable domain in full (rest from reference TRBV30 and TRBJ2-2): SQTIHQWPATLVQPVGSPLSLECTVEGTSNPNLYWYRQAAGRGLQLLFYSVGIGQISSEVPQNLSASRPQDRQFILSSKKLLLSDSGFYLCAWSVIGPLTGELFFGEGSRLTVL.

This clone was seen a handful of times. This chain connects TRBV2 to TRBJ2-7; D is unresolved. Germline assignment: CDR1 SNHLY and CDR2 FYNNEI. This CDR3 is built from 11 residues. V was pared by 10 bases and J by 1 base, with 8 bases between. The CDR3 here is CATYRSYEQYF. CDR3 in DNA: TGTGCCACATACCGGTCCTACGAGCAGTACTTC.

The chain has TRBV30 and TRBJ1-1; D gene uncertain. CDR3 size: 14 residues. Trimming took off 2 bases at V and 8 bases at J, with 18 bases between the two ends. Per germline, CDR1 GTSNPN and CDR2 SVGIG (reference sequence). The CDR3 sequence is CAWSSGRQFGEAFF. CDR3 nucleotides: TGTGCCTGGAGTTCCGGTCGGCAGTTCGGGGAAGCTTTCTTT.

This clone was observed a few times. This chain links TRBV10-3 with TRBJ2-3, with 10 bases identical to TRBD2. V lost 9 bases and J lost 1; bases outside the gene matches: 1. Germline CDR1 ENHRY, CDR2 SYGVKD. The CDR3 contains 13 residues. CDR3 sequence reads: CAIGLAGTDTQYF. DNA of the CDR3: TGTGCCATAGGACTAGCGGGCACAGATACGCAGTATTTT.

This clone was detected a few times. This chain uses TRBV13 with TRBJ1-2; 7 bases map to TRBD1. Germline V gene sequence: CDR1 PRHDT, CDR2 FYEKMQ (reference sequence). The V and J ends lost 6 bases and 1 base, in that order; junction bases with no gene match: 5. The CDR3 consists of 14 residues. The CDR3, as DNA: TGTGCCAGCAGAGGGACAGCAAATAACTATGGCTACACCTTC. Amino acids: CASRGTANNYGYTF.

The table lists this clone with a few counts. The chain links TRBV7-9 to TRBJ1-1; D not resolved. Trimming left V 1 base short and J 9 bases short, with 9 bases between. The germline gives CDR1 SEHNR, CDR2 FQNEAQ (reference sequence). This CDR3 comprises 12 residues. This CDR3 reads CASSLEEGKAFF. The CDR3 DNA is TGTGCCAGCAGCTTAGAAGAGGGCAAAGCTTTCTTT.

The rearrangement links TRBV11-2 to TRBJ2-3; 10 positions agree with TRBD2. The germline V gene encodes CDR1 SGHAT and CDR2 FQNNGV. This CDR3 spans 17 amino acids. The V and J ends lost 5 bases and 1 base, in that order; junction bases with no gene match: 9. CDR3 bases: TGTGCCAGCAGCCTGCGGACTAGCGGAACTGGCACAGATACGCAGTATTTT. Translating gives CASSLRTSGTGTDTQYF. Full variable domain (missing parts from reference TRBV11-2 and TRBJ2-3): EAGVAQSPRYKIIEKRQSVAFWCNPISGHATLYWYQQILGQGPKLLIQFQNNGVVDDSQLPKDRFSAERLKGVDSTLKIQPAKLEDSAVYLCASSLRTSGTGTDTQYFGPGTRLTVL.

There are a few counts of this clone. CDR3 sequence (DNA): TGTGCCTGGAGTTCGGGTCTAGCGGGAATAAGGAATGAGCAGTTCTTC. Translating gives CAWSSGLAGIRNEQFF. The genes are TRBV30 and TRBJ2-1, with 9 bases that match TRBD2. CDR3 size: 16 residues. V shed 2 bases, J shed 7 bases, and the junction held 12 bases outside the gene matches. Germline CDR1 GTSNPN, CDR2 SVGIG (reference sequence).

The chain has TRBV10-3 and TRBJ1-5, with a weak D call TRBD1 (5 bases). Germline CDR1 ENHRY, CDR2 SYGVKD. The CDR3 has 14 residues. V lost 2 bases, J lost 9 bases, and 14 bases lay in between. For the CDR3, the DNA is TGTGCCATCAGTGAGGGGACTGATATCAGGCCCCAGCATTTT. This sequence encodes CAISEGTDIRPQHF.

CDR3 sequence: CASSLSPQTTYEQYF. DNA for the CDR3: TGTGCCAGCAGCTTGTCTCCACAGACTACCTACGAGCAGTACTTC. This rearrangement joins TRBV5-4 to TRBJ2-7, with D perhaps matching TRBD2 (5 bases). The CDR3 contains 15 residues. V was shortened by 1 base and J by 2 bases, with 13 bases between the two germline ends. The germline V gene has CDR1 SGHNT and CDR2 YYREEE (reference sequence). Looking up the rest from reference TRBV5-4 and TRBJ2-7 gives the full variable domain: ETGVTQSPTHLIKTRGQQVTLRCSSQSGHNTVSWYQQALGQGPQFIFQYYREEENGRGNFPPRFSGLQFPNYSSELNVNALELDDSALYLCASSLSPQTTYEQYFGPGTRLTVT.

The chain uses TRBV19 and TRBJ1-5; D uncertain. Germline-derived CDR1 and CDR2 are LNHDA and SQIVND (reference sequence). V dropped 4 bases and J dropped 9 bases, with 13 bases sitting between them. The CDR3 runs to 13 residues. The CDR3 DNA reads TGTGCCAGTAGTACACCGAGCGTAGGGCCCCAGCATTTT. Protein product: CASSTPSVGPQHF. Full variable domain (outside the CDR3, taken from reference TRBV19 and TRBJ1-5): DGGITQSPKYLFRKEGQNVTLSCEQNLNHDAMYWYRQDPGQGLRLIYYSQIVNDFQKGDIAEGYSVSREKKESFPLTVTSAQKNPTAFYLCASSTPSVGPQHFGDGTRLSIL.